This TCR beta chain was sequenced in a study of CD8 T cells in ankylosing spondylitis. Findings of the study overall: Past research had described some motif variants in reactive arthritis synovial fluid and blood. Matched ankylosing spondylitis synovial fluid reportedly showed significant enrichment of disease-linked clones. A TCR beta motif of fewer than 10 highly homologous variants seemed to mark ankylosing spondylitis blood.

This clonotype was counted a few times. Its antigen is currently unknown. TCRdb redid the calling of the 5' RACE reads with MiXCR, one entry per CDR3 protein. This sample has 380,000 or so distinct CDR3 sequences, with about 20% found just once. The CDR3 spans 17 residues. Germline loops: CDR1 SEHNR, CDR2 FQNEAQ (reference sequence). The V and J ends lost 5 bases and 0 bases respectively, with 17 bases between them. The specimen sequenced was blood, either unsorted or a sorted T cell fraction (not recorded which). The chain couples TRBV7-9 to TRBJ2-4; D uncertain. The source is a male donor with ankylosing spondylitis or in good health (not recorded which). The CDR3 bases are TGTGCCAGCAGCCGTTCTCCTGACGTTCTAGCCAAAAACATTCAGTACTTC. It yields the protein CASSRSPDVLAKNIQYF.